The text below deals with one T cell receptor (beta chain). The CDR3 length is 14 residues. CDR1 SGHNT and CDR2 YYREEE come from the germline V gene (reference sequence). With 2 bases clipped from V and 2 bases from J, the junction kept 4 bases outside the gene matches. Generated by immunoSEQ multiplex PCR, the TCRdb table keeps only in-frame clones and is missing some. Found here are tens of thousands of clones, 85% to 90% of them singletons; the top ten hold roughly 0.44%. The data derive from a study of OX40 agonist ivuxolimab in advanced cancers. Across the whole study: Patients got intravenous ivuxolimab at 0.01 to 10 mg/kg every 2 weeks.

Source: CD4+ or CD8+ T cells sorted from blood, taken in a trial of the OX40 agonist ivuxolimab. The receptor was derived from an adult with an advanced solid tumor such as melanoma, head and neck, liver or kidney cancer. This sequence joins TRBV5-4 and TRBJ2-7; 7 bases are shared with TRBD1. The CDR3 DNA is TGTGCCAGCAGCTTACAGGGGTCGGCCTACGAGCAGTACTTC. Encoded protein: CASSLQGSAYEQYF. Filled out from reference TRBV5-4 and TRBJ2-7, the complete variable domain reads ETGVTQSPTHLIKTRGQQVTLRCSSQSGHNTVSWYQQALGQGPQFIFQYYREEENGRGNFPPRFSGLQFPNYSSELNVNALELDDSALYLCASSLQGSAYEQYFGPGTRLTVT.